A selection of T cell receptor beta chains follows, all from one sample in a study of T-cell reconstitution after alpha-beta-depleted transplantation in children. TCRdb ran MiXCR on the PCR reads and lists one entry per CDR3 protein. The table records more than 550,000 distinct CDR3 sequences, about 11% of them present only once. This specimen consisted of PBMCs from the stem cell graft donor, obtained from the stem cell graft. The source is a human donor who donated a stem cell graft to a child with acute myeloid leukemia. Both conserved end residues are trimmed from each CDR3.

>TRBJ2-3|TRBV4-3
ASSPTGSGTTDTQY
>TRBJ2-1|TRBV5-1
ASSFGGTQTLGNEQF
>TRBJ2-6|TRBV10-3
AISAGRIDSGANVMT
>TRBJ2-5|TRBV15
ATSRAERQETQY
>TRBJ2-3|TRBV20-1
SASWTVTDTQY
>TRBJ2-7|TRBV6-2/TRBV6-3
ASNRGLAYEQY
>TRBJ2-5|TRBV12-3/TRBV12-4
ASSGGQRAETQY
>TRBJ1-1|TRBV24-1
ATMSGTEAF
>TRBJ2-7|TRBV11-3
ASSLDRGSSEQY
>TRBJ1-2|TRBV12-3/TRBV12-4
ASSQTGIYT
>TRBJ2-7|TRBV20-1
SAKRSGTAYEQY
>TRBJ2-6|TRBV20-1
SASPSRASGANVLT